These 20 T cell receptor beta chains came from one sample sequenced in a study of blood T cell repertoires in COVID-19 (dated by TCRdb to between 2020 and 2021). Library generation was performed with the immunoSEQ multiplex PCR assay. As stored in TCRdb, this immuneACCESS dataset retains in-frame rearrangements with V and J assigned. A fraction of the clones does not appear; measured against another copy, unresolved V genes explain less than half of the discrepancy, and the remainder lacks a known reason. In this sample the table shows approximately 100,000 clones, about 85% of which occur a single time. The leading ten clones occupy 2% to 2.5% of the sample. The sample consisted of peripheral blood. The receptors were sampled from a human donor in a cohort sampled during active COVID-19.

The CDR3 coding sequence is TGTGCCAGCAGTTACATGCTAGCCCAAGAGACCCAGTACTTC. This gives the protein CASSYMLAQETQYF. The chain combines TRBV6-2 or TRBV6-3 with TRBJ2-5, with D possibly matching TRBD2 (5 bases). The CDR3 is 14 amino acids. Trimming cost V 2 bases and J 1 base, with 8 bases left between them. Germline V lookup: CDR1 MNHEY, CDR2 SVGEGT.

The V gene is TRBV6-5, the J gene TRBJ2-3; D is perhaps TRBD1 (5 bases). V was trimmed by 5 bases and J by 4 bases, leaving 13 bases between them. This CDR3 comprises 14 residues. The germline gives CDR1 MNHEY, CDR2 SVGAGI. CDR3 sequence (DNA): TGTGCCAGCAGTCTAACGCAGGGTCCAGATACGCAGTATTTT. Protein: CASSLTQGPDTQYF.

The CDR3 nucleotides read TGTGCCAGCAGTCGATCTACAGGGGGCGAGGGCTACACCTTC. Translating gives CASSRSTGGEGYTF. The chain links TRBV2 to TRBJ1-2; the match to TRBD1 covers 9 bases. Germline CDR1 and CDR2: SNHLY and FYNNEI. CDR3 length: 14 amino acids. V lost 5 bases to trimming and J lost 8 bases; unmatched junction nucleotides: 9.

The J gene is TRBJ2-3, the V gene TRBV28; 9 nucleotides agree with TRBD2. Germline CDR1 reads MDHEN; CDR2 reads SYDVKM. Trimming cost V 5 bases and J 4 bases; bases outside gene matches: 13. This CDR3 contains 17 residues. This CDR3 is CASSSLGRGGQSDTQYF. As DNA, the CDR3 is TGTGCCAGCAGTAGCTTAGGGCGGGGGGGCCAATCAGATACGCAGTATTTT.

The chain couples TRBV4-3 to TRBJ1-4; 9 positions agree with TRBD1. Germline values: CDR1 LGHNA, CDR2 YSLEER. Trimming removed 2 bases from V and 5 bases from J; junction bases left unmatched: 6. This CDR3 has 16 amino acids. The CDR3 DNA reads TGCGCCAGCAGCCAAAGATACAGGGGGCAGAATGAAAAACTGTTTTTT. Its protein is CASSQRYRGQNEKLFF.

The chain joins TRBV19 to TRBJ1-5; weak D call: TRBD1 (6 bases). The CDR3 extends over 16 amino acids. V lost 6 bases and J lost 0, with 15 bases in between. The germline V gene has CDR1 LNHDA and CDR2 SQIVND (reference sequence). The CDR3 DNA follows: TGTGCCAGTAGGCGATGGCCAGGGGATAGCAATCAGCCCCAGCATTTT. Its protein is CASRRWPGDSNQPQHF.

The gene calls are TRBV6-5 and TRBJ2-5, with TRBD1 as a possible D gene (6 bases). Trimming stripped 2 bases from V and 5 bases from J, with 12 bases between. The germline V gene has CDR1 MNHEY and CDR2 SVGAGI. This CDR3 spans 14 amino acids. DNA of the CDR3: TGTGCCAGCAGTTACGTCAGGGGCGGGGAGACCCAGTACTTC. Translation gives CASSYVRGGETQYF.

V and J are TRBV9 and TRBJ2-3, with 10 bases aligning to TRBD2. V trimming: 0 bases; J trimming: 0 bases; junction bases outside the gene matches: 4. CDR1 and CDR2 from the germline V gene are SGDLS and YYNGEE. The CDR3 extends over 17 amino acids. The CDR3 loop is CASSVEGLAFSTDTQYF. The CDR3 coding sequence is TGTGCCAGCAGCGTAGAGGGACTAGCGTTCAGCACAGATACGCAGTATTTT.

The chain couples TRBV5-5 to TRBJ2-5, with TRBD1 matching over 10 bases. The CDR3 has 15 residues. Germline V lookup: CDR1 SGHKS, CDR2 YYEKEE (reference sequence). V shed 2 bases, J shed 5 bases, and the junction held 6 bases outside the gene matches. CDR3 DNA: TGTGCCAGCAGCTTAACGGACAGGGGGGTTGAGACCCAGTACTTC. It yields the protein CASSLTDRGVETQYF. The whole variable domain, remainder taken from reference TRBV5-5 and TRBJ2-5, is DAGVTQSPTHLIKTRGQQVTLRCSPISGHKSVSWYQQVLGQGPQFIFQYYEKEERGRGNFPDRFSARQFPNYSSELNVNALLLGDSALYLCASSLTDRGVETQYFGPGTRLLVL.

The chain employs TRBV24-1 and TRBJ2-1, with 9 bases fitting TRBD1. V shed 4 bases and J 7 bases; nucleotides not matched to a gene: 13. Germline CDR1 and CDR2: KGHDR and SFDVKD. This CDR3 region has 17 residues. The CDR3 sequence is CATSDIRDRAFGNEQFF. CDR3 nucleotide sequence: TGTGCCACCAGTGACATCCGGGACAGGGCCTTCGGGAATGAGCAGTTCTTC.

The chain joins TRBV24-1 to TRBJ1-4; 9 nucleotides match TRBD1. CDR1 is KGHDR and CDR2 is SFDVKD in the germline V gene. This CDR3 region has 16 residues. V dropped 3 bases and J dropped 6; count of bases not matched to a gene: 7. In nucleotides, the CDR3 is TGTGCCACCAGTGATCACGCGACAGGGGGGTATGAAAAACTGTTTTTT. Its translation: CATSDHATGGYEKLFF.

The J gene is TRBJ1-2, the V gene TRBV2; 7 bases match TRBD1. Germline V CDR1 and CDR2: SNHLY, FYNNEI. This CDR3 spans 14 amino acids. Trimming cost V 6 bases and J 4 bases; bases outside gene matches: 8. The CDR3 DNA sequence: TGTGCCAGCAGGGTGGGACAGATGAGCTATGGCTACACCTTC. It codes for CASRVGQMSYGYTF.

This clone came up once. The chain carries TRBV2 and TRBJ2-3; D may be TRBD1 (6 bases). V shed 1 base and J shed 5 bases, with 7 bases lying between them. There are 13 residues in the CDR3. The germline gives CDR1 SNHLY, CDR2 FYNNEI. The CDR3 coding sequence is TGTGCCAGCAGTGAAGTACAGGGAGATACGCAGTATTTT. It codes for CASSEVQGDTQYF.

This clone has a handful of counts. The rearrangement links TRBV7-2 to TRBJ1-2; no reliable D call. Trimming removed 5 bases from V and 3 bases from J, with 13 bases in between. This CDR3 is built from 14 residues. CDR1 SGHTA and CDR2 FQGNSA come from the germline V gene. This CDR3 reads CASSIESSDYGYTF. The DNA of the CDR3 is TGTGCCAGCAGCATTGAAAGCTCGGACTATGGCTACACCTTC.

This chain joins TRBV6-5 and TRBJ1-1; D is unresolved. V was cut by 5 bases and J by 1 base, with 5 bases left in between. This CDR3 is built from 12 residues. The germline CDR1 and CDR2 sequences are MNHEY and SVGAGI. As DNA, the CDR3 is TGTGCCAGCAGTACTGGGAACACTGAAGCTTTCTTT. As protein: CASSTGNTEAFF.

The chain joins TRBV5-1 to TRBJ2-7, with 7 bases identical to TRBD1. V lost 0 bases to trimming and J lost 5 bases; unmatched junction nucleotides: 8. Germline-derived CDR1 and CDR2 are SGHRS and YFSETQ. The CDR3 runs 15 residues. This chain's CDR3 is CASSLGTGEMNEQYF. The CDR3 nucleotides are TGCGCCAGCAGCTTGGGTACAGGGGAGATGAACGAGCAGTACTTC. The variable domain in full, completed from reference TRBV5-1 and TRBJ2-7, reads KAGVTQTPRYLIKTRGQQVTLSCSPISGHRSVSWYQQTPGQGLQFLFEYFSETQRNKGNFPGRFSGRQFSNSRSEMNVSTLELGDSALYLCASSLGTGEMNEQYFGPGTRLTVT.

Notes on this clone: At one of its ends the junction is not consistent with the germline gene, which may arise from a read error. The gene calls are TRBV2 and TRBJ2-1, with 12 bases aligning to TRBD2. This CDR3 region has 17 residues. Germline lookup yields CDR1 SNHLY and CDR2 FYNNEI. CDR3 nucleotide sequence: TGTGCCAGCAGAGAAGCCACCGGACTAGCGGGACACAATGAGCAGTTCTTC. Protein sequence: CASREATGLAGHNEQFF.

The chain has TRBV29-1 and TRBJ2-5, with D possibly matching TRBD1 (6 bases). This CDR3 is 12 amino acids long. V lost 4 bases, J lost 7 bases, and 13 bases lay in between. CDR1 and CDR2 from the germline V gene are SQVTM and ANQGSEA. CDR3 coding DNA: TGCAGCGTTGGGGGGCGTGACGGGACCCAGTACTTC. Encoded protein: CSVGGRDGTQYF.

The chain uses TRBV5-1 and TRBJ1-2; tentative D call: TRBD1 (6 bases). Between the trimmed V and J ends, which lost 0 bases and 8 bases, there was a span of 17 bases. The CDR3 extends over 15 amino acids. The germline V gene has CDR1 SGHRS and CDR2 YFSETQ. The CDR3 bases are TGCGCCAGCAGCTTGGACACCTCCGGAAGGGGGGGCTACACCTTC. Its protein product is CASSLDTSGRGGYTF.

The V call is TRBV12-3 or TRBV12-4, the J call TRBJ2-1; 8 positions match TRBD1. Trimming removed 8 bases from V and 7 bases from J; junction bases left unmatched: 7. The CDR3 contains 13 residues. CDR3 nucleotides: TGTGCCAGCGGTGGACAGGGCTTAAATGAGCAGTTCTTC. Protein product: CASGGQGLNEQFF.